Here is one T cell receptor beta chain with its context. Its target is unknown. Genomic DNA in a quantity of around 2 micrograms was derived from cryopreserved PBMCs for TCR beta libraries. These data are taken from a study of cytotoxic CD8 clonotypes in ibrutinib-treated CLL. Study summary: Average yields of around 260,000 productive templates and tens of thousands of productive rearrangements characterized the samples. Findings and caveats of the study: Clonality measured at baseline exceeded age-matched healthy donors, tracking circulating CD8+ T-cell counts.

Deep sequencing aimed at 1 in 200,000 to 1 in 1 million T cells' resolution. The repertoire was sequenced with immunoSEQ multiplex PCR; TCRdb's copy has only in-frame clones and lacks some. Of about 120,000 clones in the sample, approximately 85% are singletons; the top ten hold roughly 1.9%. Specimen: PBMCs, collected after 24 months of ibrutinib treatment. The origin of this receptor is a human donor with chronic lymphocytic leukemia.

DNA for the CDR3: TGTGCCAGCAGCTCCCAAATGGGGTGGAATGAAAAACTGTTTTTT. It codes for CASSSQMGWNEKLFF. The J gene is TRBJ1-4, the V gene TRBV5-6; D is ambiguous. Germline values: CDR1 SGHDT, CDR2 YYEEEE. This CDR3 contains 15 residues. V was shortened by 3 bases and J by 5 bases, with 14 bases between the two germline ends. Together with reference TRBV5-6 and TRBJ1-4, the CDR3 gives the full variable domain: DAGVTQSPTHLIKTRGQQVTLRCSPKSGHDTVSWYQQALGQGPQFIFQYYEEEERQRGNFPDRFSGHQFPNYSSELNVNALLLGDSALYLCASSSQMGWNEKLFFGSGTQLSVL.